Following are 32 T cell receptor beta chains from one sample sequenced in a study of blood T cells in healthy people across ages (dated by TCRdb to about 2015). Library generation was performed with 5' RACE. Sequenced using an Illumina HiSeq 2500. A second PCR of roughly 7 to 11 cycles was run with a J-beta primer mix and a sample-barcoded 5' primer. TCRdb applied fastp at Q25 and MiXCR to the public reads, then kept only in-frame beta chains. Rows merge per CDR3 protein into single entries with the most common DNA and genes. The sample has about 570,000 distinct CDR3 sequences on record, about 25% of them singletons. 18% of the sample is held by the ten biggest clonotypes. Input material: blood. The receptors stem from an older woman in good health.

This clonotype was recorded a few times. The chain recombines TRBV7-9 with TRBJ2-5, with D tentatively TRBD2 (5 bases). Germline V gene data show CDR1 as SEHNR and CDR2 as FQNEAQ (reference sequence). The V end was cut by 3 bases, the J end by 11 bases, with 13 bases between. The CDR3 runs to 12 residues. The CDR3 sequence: CASSFSIGEQYF. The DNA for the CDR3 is TGTGCCAGCAGCTTCTCCATTGGGGAGCAGTACTTC. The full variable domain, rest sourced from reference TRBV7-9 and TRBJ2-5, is DTGVSQNPRHKITKRGQNVTFRCDPISEHNRLYWYRQTLGQGPEFLTYFQNEAQLEKSRLLSDRFSAERPKGSFSTLEIQRTEQGDSAMYLCASSFSIGEQYFGPGTRLLVL.

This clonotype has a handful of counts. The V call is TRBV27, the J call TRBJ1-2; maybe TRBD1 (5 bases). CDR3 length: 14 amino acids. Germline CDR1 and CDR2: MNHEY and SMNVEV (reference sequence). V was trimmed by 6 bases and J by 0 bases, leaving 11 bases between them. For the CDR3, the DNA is TGTGCCAGCAGGAGAGACAGTTCTAACTATGGCTACACCTTC. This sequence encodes CASRRDSSNYGYTF.

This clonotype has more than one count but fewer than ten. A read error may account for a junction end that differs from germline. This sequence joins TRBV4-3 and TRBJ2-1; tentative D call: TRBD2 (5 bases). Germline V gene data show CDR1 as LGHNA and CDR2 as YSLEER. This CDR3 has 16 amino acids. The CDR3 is CASSQALGSTYNEQFF. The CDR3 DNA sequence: TGCGCCAGCAGTCAAGCCCTGGGGAGTACGTACAATGAGCAGTTCTTC.

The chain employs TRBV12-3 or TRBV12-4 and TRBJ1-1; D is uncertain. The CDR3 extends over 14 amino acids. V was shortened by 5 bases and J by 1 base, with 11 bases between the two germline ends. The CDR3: CASSPLHWNTEAFF. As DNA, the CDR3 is TGTGCCAGCAGTCCCCTACACTGGAACACTGAAGCTTTCTTT.

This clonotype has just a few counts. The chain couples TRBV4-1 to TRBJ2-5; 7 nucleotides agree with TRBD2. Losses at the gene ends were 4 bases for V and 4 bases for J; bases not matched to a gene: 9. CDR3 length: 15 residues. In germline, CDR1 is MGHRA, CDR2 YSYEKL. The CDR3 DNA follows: TGCGCCAGCAGCCTCAGGCTGGGGGGGGGAGAGACCCAGTACTTC. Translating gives CASSLRLGGGETQYF.

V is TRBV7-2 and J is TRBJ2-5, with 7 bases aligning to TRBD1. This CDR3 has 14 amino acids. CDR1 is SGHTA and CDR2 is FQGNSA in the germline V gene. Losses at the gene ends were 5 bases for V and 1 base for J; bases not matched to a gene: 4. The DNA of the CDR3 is TGTGCCAGCAGCAAAGGACAGGTCCAAGAGACCCAGTACTTC. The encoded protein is CASSKGQVQETQYF.

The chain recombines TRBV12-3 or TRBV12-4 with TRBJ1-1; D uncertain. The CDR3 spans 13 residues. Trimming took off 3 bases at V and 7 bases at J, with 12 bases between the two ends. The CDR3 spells CASSFSAAGEAFF. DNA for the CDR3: TGTGCCAGCAGTTTCTCAGCCGCAGGTGAAGCTTTCTTT.

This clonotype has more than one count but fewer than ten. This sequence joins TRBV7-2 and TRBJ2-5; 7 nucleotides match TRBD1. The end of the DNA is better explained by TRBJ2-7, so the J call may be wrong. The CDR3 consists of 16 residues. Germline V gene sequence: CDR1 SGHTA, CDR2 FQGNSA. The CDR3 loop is CASSHRGTGDLHEQYF. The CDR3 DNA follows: TGTGCCAGCAGCCACAGGGGTACAGGGGATCTCCACGAGCAGTACTTC.

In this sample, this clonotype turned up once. The CDR3 bases are TGTGCCAGCAGCCCCCGGGGAGCCAACTCCTACGAGCAGTACTTC. Protein product: CASSPRGANSYEQYF. The genes are TRBV11-3 and TRBJ2-7; a weak D match, TRBD2 (5 bases). Looked up from germline, CDR1 is SGHNT and CDR2 is YENEEA. Trimming cost V 5 bases and J 0 bases, with 14 bases left between them. The CDR3 length is 15 residues.

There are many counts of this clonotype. Here the CDR3 DNA reads TGTGCCAGCAGCCCTGGGGACACGAACACCGGGGAGCTGTTTTTT. It is translated as CASSPGDTNTGELFF. V gene TRBV4-2 combines with J gene TRBJ2-2, with D maybe TRBD1 (6 bases). Germline-derived CDR1 and CDR2 are LGHNA and YNFKEQ. This CDR3 region has 15 residues. Deletions cut 4 bases from V and 0 bases from J, with 9 bases between.

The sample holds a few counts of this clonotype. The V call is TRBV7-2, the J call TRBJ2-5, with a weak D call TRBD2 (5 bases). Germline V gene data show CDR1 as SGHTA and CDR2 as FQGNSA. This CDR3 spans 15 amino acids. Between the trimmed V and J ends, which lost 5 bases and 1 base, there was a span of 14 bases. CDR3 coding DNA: TGTGCCAGCAGCCCATCGAAAGGACTCCAAGAGACCCAGTACTTC. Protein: CASSPSKGLQETQYF.

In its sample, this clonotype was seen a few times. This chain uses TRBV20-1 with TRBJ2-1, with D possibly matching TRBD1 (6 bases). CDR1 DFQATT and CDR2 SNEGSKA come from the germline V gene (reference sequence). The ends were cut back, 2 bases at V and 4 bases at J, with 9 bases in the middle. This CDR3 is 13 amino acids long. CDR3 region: CSARQGRYNEQFF. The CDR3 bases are TGCAGTGCTAGACAGGGGAGATACAATGAGCAGTTCTTC.

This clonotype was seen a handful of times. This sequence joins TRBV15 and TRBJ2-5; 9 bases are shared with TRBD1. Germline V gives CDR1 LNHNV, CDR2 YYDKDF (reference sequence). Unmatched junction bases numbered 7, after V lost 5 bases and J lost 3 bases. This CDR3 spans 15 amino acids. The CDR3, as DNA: TGTGCCACCAGCGGTGGGGGACAGGGAGAAGAGACCCAGTACTTC. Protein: CATSGGGQGEETQYF.

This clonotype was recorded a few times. The DNA of the CDR3 is TGTGCCAGCAGTTACTCCATGACAGTGGGCACTGAAGCTTTCTTT. This translates into CASSYSMTVGTEAFF. The gene calls are TRBV6-5 and TRBJ1-1, with D possibly being TRBD1 (5 bases). The CDR3 consists of 15 residues. V shed 0 bases and J shed 4 bases, with 12 bases lying between them. CDR1 is MNHEY and CDR2 is SVGAGI in the germline V gene.

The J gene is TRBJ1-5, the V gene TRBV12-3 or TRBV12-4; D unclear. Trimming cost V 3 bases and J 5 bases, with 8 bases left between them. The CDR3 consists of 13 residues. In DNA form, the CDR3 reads TGTGCCAGCAGTTTGGGCACCTATCAGCCCCAGCATTTT. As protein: CASSLGTYQPQHF.

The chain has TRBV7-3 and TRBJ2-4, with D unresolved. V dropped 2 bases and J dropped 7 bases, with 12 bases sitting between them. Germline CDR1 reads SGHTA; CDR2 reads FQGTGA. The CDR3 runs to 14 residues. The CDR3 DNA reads TGTGCCAGCAGCTTAGGGGATGTGGGGAACATTCAGTACTTC. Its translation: CASSLGDVGNIQYF.

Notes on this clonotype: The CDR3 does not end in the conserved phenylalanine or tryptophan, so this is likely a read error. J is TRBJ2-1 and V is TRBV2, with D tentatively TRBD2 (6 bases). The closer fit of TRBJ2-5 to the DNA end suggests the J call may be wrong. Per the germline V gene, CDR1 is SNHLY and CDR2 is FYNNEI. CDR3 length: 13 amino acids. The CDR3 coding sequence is TGTGCCAGCAATAGGGCCCGGGGGGAGACCCAGTACCTC. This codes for CASNRARGETQYL.

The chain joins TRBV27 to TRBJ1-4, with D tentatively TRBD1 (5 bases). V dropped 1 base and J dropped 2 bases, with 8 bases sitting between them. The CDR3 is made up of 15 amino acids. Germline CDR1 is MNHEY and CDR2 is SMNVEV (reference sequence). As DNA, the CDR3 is TGTGCCAGCAGTTTATGGGCAGGGACTAATGAAAAACTGTTTTTT. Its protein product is CASSLWAGTNEKLFF.

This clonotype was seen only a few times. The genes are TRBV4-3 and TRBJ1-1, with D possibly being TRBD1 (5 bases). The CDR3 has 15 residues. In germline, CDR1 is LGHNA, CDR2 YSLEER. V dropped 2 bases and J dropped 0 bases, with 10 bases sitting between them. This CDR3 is CASSQSNRMNTEAFF. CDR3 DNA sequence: TGCGCCAGCAGCCAATCTAACAGGATGAACACTGAAGCTTTCTTT.

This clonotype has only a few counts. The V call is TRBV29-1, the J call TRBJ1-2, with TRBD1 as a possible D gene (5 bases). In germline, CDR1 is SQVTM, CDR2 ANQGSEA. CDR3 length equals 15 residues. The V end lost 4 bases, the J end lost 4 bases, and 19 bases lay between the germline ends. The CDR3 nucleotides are TGCAGCGTTGGGGCAGGGTCCCCCTTTAGCTATGGCTACACCTTC. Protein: CSVGAGSPFSYGYTF.

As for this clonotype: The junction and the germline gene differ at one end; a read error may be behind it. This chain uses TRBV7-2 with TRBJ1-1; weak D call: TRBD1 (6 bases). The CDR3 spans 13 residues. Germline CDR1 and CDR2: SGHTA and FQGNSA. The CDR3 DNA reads TGTGCCAGCAGCTTCGGCAGGGGTACTGGAGCTTTCTTT. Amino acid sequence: CASSFGRGTGAFF.

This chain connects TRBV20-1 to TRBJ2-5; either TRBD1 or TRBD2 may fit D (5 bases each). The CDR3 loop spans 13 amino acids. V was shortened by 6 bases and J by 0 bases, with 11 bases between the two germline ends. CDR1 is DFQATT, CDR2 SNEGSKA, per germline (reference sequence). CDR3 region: CSAGARYQETQYF. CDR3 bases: TGCAGTGCCGGGGCGAGGTACCAAGAGACCCAGTACTTC.

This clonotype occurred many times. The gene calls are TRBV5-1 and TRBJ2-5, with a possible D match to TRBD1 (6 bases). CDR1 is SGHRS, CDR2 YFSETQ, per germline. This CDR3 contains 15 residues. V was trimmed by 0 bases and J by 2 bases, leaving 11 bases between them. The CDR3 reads CASSLGTGNQETQYF. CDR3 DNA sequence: TGCGCCAGCAGCTTGGGCACAGGGAATCAAGAGACCCAGTACTTC.

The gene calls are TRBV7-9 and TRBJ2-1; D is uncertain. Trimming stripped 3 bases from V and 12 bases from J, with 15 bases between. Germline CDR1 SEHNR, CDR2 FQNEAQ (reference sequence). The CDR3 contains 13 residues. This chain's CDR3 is CASSLTSDVGQFF. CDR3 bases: TGTGCCAGCAGCTTGACCTCCGACGTTGGGCAGTTCTTC.

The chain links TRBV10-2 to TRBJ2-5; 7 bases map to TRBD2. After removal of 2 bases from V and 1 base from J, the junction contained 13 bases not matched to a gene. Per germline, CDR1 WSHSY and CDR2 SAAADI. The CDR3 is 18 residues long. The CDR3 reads CASSESRALWGGQETQYF. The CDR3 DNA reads TGCGCCAGCAGTGAGAGTCGGGCCCTTTGGGGGGGCCAAGAGACCCAGTACTTC.

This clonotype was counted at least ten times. The CDR3 nucleotides read TGTGCCAGCAGTTTAGGACAGGGGGCATCAAAACTGTTTTTT. Protein sequence: CASSLGQGASKLFF. This chain connects TRBV12-3 or TRBV12-4 to TRBJ1-4; TRBD1 agrees at 10 bases. The CDR3 length is 14 residues. V gave up 1 base and J gave up 10 bases; unmatched junction bases: 3.

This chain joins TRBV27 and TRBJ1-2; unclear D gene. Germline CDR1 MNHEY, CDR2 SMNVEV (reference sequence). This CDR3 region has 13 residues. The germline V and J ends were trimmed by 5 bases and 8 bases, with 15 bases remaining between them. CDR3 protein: CASSARMGGGYTF. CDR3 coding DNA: TGTGCCAGCAGTGCGAGGATGGGTGGGGGCTACACCTTC.

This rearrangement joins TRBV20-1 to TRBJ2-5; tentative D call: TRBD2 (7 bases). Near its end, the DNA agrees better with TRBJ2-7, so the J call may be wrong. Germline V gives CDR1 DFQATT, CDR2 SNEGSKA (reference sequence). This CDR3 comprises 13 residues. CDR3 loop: CSARGGGTDEQYF. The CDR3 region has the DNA TGCAGTGCCAGGGGCGGGGGTACAGACGAGCAGTACTTC.

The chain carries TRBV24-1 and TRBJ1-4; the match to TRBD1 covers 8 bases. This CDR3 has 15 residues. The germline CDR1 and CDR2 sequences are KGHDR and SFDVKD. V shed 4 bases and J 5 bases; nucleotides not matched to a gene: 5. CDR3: CATSDPGQANEKLFF. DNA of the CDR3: TGTGCCACCAGTGACCCGGGACAGGCGAATGAAAAACTGTTTTTT.

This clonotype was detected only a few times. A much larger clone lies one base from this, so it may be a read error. The CDR3: CSVVSGRLKETQYF. The CDR3 region has the DNA TGCAGCGTTGTCTCGGGCAGATTAAAAGAGACCCAGTACTTC. The chain is built from TRBV29-1 and TRBJ2-5; no clear D. The CDR3 loop spans 14 amino acids. V lost 4 bases to trimming and J lost 3 bases, with 15 bases between them. CDR1 is SQVTM, CDR2 ANQGSEA, per germline. Complete variable domain (other parts from reference TRBV29-1 and TRBJ2-5): SAVISQKPSRDICQRGTSLTIQCQVDSQVTMMFWYRQQPGQSLTLIATANQGSEATYESGFVIDKFPISRPNLTFSTLTVSNMSPEDSSIYLCSVVSGRLKETQYFGPGTRLLVL.

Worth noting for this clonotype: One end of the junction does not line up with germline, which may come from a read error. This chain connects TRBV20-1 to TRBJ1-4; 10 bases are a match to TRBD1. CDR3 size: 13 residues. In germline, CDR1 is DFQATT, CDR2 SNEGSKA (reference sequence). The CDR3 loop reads CSAMDRGNEKPFF. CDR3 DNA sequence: TGCAGTGCTATGGACAGGGGGAATGAAAAACCGTTTTTT.

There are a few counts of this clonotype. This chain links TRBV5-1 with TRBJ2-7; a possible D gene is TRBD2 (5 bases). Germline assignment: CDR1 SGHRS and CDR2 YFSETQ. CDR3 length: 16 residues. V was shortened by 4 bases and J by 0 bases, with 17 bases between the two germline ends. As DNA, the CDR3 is TGCGCCAGCAGCATTTCCGGGCCGGGATCCTCCTACGAGCAGTACTTC. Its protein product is CASSISGPGSSYEQYF.